The following is a TCR beta chain sequence with its context. Its antigen remains unidentified. The CDR3 runs to 16 residues. The ends lost 5 bases at V and 2 bases at J; junction bases unmatched: 8. Germline CDR1 SGHVS, CDR2 FNYEAQ. Stated time point: week 23, last vaccination. A 20-mer mutant IDH1 peptide at 300 ug was injected subcutaneously with topical imiquimod. This record comes from a study of a mutant IDH1 vaccine in newly diagnosed glioma. Measured with immunoSEQ multiplex PCR; TCRdb has only the in-frame clones, and not every one. Here the sample spans around 78,000 clones, over 75% being singletons.

The receptor comes from a man aged 25 to 40 with glioma. Some clones in this sample may be carry-over from other donors' samples. Source: PBMCs, taken from a glioma patient whose treatment included an IDH1 peptide vaccine. The chain carries TRBV7-6 and TRBJ2-5; 10 positions match TRBD2. Written as DNA, the CDR3 is TGTGCCAGCAGCGCAAGACTAGCGGGCACGCAAGAGACCCAGTACTTC. Translation: CASSARLAGTQETQYF.